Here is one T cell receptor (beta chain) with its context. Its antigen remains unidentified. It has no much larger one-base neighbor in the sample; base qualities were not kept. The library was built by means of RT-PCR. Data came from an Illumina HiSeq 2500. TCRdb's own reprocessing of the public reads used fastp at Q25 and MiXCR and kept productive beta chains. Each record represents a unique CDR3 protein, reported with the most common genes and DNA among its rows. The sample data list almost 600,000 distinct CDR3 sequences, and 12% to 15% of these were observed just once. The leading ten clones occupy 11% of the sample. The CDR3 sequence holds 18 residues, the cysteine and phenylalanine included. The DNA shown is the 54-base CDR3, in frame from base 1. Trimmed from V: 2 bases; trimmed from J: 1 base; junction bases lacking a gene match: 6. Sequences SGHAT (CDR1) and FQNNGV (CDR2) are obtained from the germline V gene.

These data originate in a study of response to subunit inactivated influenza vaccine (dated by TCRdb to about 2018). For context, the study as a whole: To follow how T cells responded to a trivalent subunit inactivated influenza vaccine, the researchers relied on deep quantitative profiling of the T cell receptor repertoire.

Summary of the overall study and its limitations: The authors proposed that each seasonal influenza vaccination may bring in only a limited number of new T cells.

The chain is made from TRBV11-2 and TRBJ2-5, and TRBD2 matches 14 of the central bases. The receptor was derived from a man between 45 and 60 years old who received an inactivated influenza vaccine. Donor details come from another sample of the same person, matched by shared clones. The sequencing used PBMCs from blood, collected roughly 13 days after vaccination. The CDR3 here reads CASSLRATSGRVQETQYF. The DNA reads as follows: TGTGCCAGCAGCTTACGTGCGACTAGCGGGAGGGTCCAAGAGACCCAGTACTTC. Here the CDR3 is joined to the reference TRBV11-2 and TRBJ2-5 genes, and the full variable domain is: EAGVAQSPRYKIIEKRQSVAFWCNPISGHATLYWYQQILGQGPKLLIQFQNNGVVDDSQLPKDRFSAERLKGVDSTLKIQPAKLEDSAVYLCASSLRATSGRVQETQYFGPGTRLLVL.